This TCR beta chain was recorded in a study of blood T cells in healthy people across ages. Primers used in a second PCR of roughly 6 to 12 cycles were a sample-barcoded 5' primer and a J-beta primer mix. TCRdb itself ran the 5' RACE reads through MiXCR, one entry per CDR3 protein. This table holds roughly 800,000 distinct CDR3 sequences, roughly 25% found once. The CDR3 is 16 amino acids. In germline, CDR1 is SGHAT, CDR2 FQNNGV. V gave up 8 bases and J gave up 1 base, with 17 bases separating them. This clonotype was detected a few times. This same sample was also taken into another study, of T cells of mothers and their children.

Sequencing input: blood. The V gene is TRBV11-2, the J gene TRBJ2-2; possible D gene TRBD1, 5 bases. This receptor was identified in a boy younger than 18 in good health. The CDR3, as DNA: TGTGCCAGCCGTTTACCAGGGCGGATGAACACCGGGGAGCTGTTTTTT. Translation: CASRLPGRMNTGELFF.